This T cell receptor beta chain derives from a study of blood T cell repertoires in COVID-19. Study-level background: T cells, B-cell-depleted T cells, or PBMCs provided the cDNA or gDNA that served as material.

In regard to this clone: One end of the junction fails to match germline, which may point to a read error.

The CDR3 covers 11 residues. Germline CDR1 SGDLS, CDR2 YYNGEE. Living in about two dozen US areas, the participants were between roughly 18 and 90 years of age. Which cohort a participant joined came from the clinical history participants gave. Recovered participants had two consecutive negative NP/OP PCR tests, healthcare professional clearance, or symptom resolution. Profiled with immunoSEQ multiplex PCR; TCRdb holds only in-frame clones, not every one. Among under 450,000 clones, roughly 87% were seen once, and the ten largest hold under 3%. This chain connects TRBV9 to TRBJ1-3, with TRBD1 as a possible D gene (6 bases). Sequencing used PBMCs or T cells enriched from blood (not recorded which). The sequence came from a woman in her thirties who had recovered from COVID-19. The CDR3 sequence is CASTGGNTIYF. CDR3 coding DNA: TGTGCTAGCACAGGGGGAAACACCATATATTTT.